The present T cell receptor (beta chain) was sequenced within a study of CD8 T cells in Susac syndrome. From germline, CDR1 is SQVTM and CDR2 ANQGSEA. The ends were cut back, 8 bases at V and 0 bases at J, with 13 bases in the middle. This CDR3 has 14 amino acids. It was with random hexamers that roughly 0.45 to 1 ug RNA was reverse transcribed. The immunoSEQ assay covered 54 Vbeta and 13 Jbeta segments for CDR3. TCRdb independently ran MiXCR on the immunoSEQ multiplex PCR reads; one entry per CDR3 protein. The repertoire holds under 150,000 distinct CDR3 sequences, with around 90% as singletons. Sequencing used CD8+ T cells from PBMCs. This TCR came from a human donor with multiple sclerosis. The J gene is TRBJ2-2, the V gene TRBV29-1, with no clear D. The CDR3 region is CSTKGGTNTGELFF. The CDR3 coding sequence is TGCAGCACCAAGGGCGGTACGAACACCGGGGAGCTGTTTTTT.